This entry is about one T cell receptor beta chain. What it binds is not known. The data are from a study of metastatic and nonmetastatic thyroid tumors. Study-wide background: The study looked at repertoires side by side in blood and in tumor or nodule tissue from malignant and benign thyroid patients.

Original processing methods: Construction of a distant-metastasis classifier for papillary thyroid cancer relied on CDR3 differences across clinicopathological groups. TCRdb used MiXCR to call clones anew from the PCR reads. The V and J calls follow TCRdb's processing rather than the paper's. The sample yields 16,000 or so clones, 20% to 30% seen once. All patients were untreated before thyroid surgery. Trimming at V came to 3 bases and at J to 5 bases, leaving 2 bases not matched to a gene. The CDR3 extends over 13 amino acids. Per the germline V gene, CDR1 is DFQATT and CDR2 is SNEGSKA (reference sequence). Findings and caveats of the study: It was reportedly found that TCR beta diversity was significantly higher in malignant thyroid tumors than in benign nodules, a difference seen in both blood and tumor samples.

This receptor was obtained from a female donor with papillary thyroid cancer or a benign thyroid nodule (not recorded which). Some clones in this sample may be carry-over from other donors' samples. The V and J genes are TRBV20-1 and TRBJ1-5; 9 bases map to TRBD1. The sequenced sample was adjacent normal tissue. As DNA, the CDR3 is TGCAGTGCTAGCCGGGACAGGGATCAGCCCCAGCATTTT. This sequence encodes CSASRDRDQPQHF.